This T cell receptor (beta chain) was captured by sequencing in a study of blood T cells in healthy people across ages. Study-wide findings and caveats: While age rose, TCR beta diversity per million T cells dropped in a roughly linear way.

Details on this clonotype: The antigen remains undetermined.

They isolated at least 6.5 million PBMCs from each sample. Extractions gave at least 6 micrograms of total RNA per sample. CDR1 and CDR2 (germline): MGHRA, YSYEKL. The ends lost 1 base at V and 8 bases at J; junction bases unmatched: 12. CDR3 length: 18 residues. The use of a sample-barcoded 5' primer and a J-beta primer mix characterized a second PCR of roughly 6 to 11 cycles. A template-switch adaptor with 12 random nucleotides tagged each cDNA molecule. One entry per CDR3 protein results from TCRdb running MiXCR on the 5' RACE reads. The table lists roughly 1.7 million distinct CDR3 sequences, about 35% of them singletons, with about 10% in the top ten.

This TCR was recovered from a woman in her thirties in good health. The gene calls are TRBV4-1 and TRBJ2-3, with 13 bases lining up with TRBD2. Material: blood. The CDR3 spells CASSQVVTSGRAGVTQYF. CDR3 coding DNA: TGCGCCAGCAGCCAAGTGGTAACTAGCGGGAGGGCTGGTGTTACGCAGTATTTT.